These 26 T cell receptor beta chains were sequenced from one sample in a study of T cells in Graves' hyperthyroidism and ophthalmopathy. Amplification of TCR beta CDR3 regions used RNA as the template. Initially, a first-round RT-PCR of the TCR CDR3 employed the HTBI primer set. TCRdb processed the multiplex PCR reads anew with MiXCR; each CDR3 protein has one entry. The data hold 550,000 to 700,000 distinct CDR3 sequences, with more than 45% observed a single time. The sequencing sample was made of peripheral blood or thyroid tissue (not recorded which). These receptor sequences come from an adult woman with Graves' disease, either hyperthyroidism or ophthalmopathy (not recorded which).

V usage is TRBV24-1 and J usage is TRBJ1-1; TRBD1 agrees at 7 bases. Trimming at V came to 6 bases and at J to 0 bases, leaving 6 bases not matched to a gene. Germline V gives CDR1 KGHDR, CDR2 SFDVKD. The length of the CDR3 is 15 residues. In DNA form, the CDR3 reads TGTGCCACCAGTCAGACAGGGTGGATGAACACTGAAGCTTTCTTT. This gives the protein CATSQTGWMNTEAFF.

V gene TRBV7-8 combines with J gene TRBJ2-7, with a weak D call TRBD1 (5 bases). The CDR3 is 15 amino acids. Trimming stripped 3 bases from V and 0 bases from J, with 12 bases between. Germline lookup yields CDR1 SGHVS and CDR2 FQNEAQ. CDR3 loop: CASSFPRTPSYEQYF. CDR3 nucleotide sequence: TGTGCCAGCAGCTTCCCGAGGACACCCTCCTACGAGCAGTACTTC. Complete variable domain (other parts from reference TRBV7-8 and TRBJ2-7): GAGVSQSPRYKVAKRGQDVALRCDPISGHVSLFWYQQALGQGPEFLTYFQNEAQLDKSGLPSDRFFAERPEGSVSTLKIQRTQQEDSAVYLCASSFPRTPSYEQYFGPGTRLTVT.

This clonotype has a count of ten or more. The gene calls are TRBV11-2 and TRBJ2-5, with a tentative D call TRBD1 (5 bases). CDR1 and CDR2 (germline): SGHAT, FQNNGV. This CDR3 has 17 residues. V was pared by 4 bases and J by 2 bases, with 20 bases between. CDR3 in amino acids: CASSSVVGPPEQETQYF. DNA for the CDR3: TGTGCCAGCAGCTCGGTCGTGGGGCCTCCCGAGCAAGAGACCCAGTACTTC.

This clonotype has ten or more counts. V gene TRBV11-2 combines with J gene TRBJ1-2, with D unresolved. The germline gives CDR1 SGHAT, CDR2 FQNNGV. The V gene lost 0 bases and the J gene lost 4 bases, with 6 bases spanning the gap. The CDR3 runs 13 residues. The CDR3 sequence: CASSLENLYGYTF. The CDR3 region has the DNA TGTGCCAGCAGCTTAGAGAATCTCTATGGCTACACCTTC. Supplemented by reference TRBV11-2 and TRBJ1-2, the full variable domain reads EAGVAQSPRYKIIEKRQSVAFWCNPISGHATLYWYQQILGQGPKLLIQFQNNGVVDDSQLPKDRFSAERLKGVDSTLKIQPAKLEDSAVYLCASSLENLYGYTFGSGTRLTVV.

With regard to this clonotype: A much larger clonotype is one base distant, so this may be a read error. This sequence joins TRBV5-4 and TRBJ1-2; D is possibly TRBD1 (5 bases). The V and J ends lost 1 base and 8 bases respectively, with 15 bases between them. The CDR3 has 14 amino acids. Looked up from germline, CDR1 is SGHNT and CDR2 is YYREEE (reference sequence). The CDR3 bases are TGTGCCAGCAGCTTGCCCCGGGGCGGAAGAGGCTACACCTTC. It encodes CASSLPRGGRGYTF. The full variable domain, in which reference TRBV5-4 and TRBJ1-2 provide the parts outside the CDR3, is ETGVTQSPTHLIKTRGQQVTLRCSSQSGHNTVSWYQQALGQGPQFIFQYYREEENGRGNFPPRFSGLQFPNYSSELNVNALELDDSALYLCASSLPRGGRGYTFGSGTRLTVV.

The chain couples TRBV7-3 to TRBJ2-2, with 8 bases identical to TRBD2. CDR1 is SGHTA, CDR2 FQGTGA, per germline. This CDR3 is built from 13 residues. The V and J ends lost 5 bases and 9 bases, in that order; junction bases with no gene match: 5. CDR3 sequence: CASSPGGVRELFF. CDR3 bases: TGTGCCAGCAGCCCGGGGGGGGTCCGGGAGCTGTTTTTT.

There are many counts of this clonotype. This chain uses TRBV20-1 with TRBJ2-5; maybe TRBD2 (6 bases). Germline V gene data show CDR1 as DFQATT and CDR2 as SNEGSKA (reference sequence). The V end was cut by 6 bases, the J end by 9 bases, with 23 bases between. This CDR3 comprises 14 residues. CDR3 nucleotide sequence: TGCAGTGCCGGGCGACTACGCGGCGGGACGGCCCAGTACTTC. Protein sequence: CSAGRLRGGTAQYF.

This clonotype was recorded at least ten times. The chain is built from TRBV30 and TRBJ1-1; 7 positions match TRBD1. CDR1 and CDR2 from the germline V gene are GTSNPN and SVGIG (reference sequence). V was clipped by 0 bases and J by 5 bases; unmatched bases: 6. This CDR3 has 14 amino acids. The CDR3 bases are TGTGCCTGGAGTGTACAGGGGTGGAATACTGAAGCTTTCTTT. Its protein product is CAWSVQGWNTEAFF.

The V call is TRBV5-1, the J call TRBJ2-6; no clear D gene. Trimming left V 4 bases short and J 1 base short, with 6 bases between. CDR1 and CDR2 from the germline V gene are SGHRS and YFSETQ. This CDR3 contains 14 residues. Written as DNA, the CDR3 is TGCGCCAGCAGCATTCGATCTGGGGCCAACGTCCTGACTTTC. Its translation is CASSIRSGANVLTF.

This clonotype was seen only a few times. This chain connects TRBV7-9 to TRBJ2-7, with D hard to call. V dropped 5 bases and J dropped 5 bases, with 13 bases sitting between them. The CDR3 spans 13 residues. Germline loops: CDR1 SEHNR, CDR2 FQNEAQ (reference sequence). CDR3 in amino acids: CASSAPSNHEQYF. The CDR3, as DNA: TGTGCCAGCAGCGCCCCTAGTAACCACGAGCAGTACTTC.

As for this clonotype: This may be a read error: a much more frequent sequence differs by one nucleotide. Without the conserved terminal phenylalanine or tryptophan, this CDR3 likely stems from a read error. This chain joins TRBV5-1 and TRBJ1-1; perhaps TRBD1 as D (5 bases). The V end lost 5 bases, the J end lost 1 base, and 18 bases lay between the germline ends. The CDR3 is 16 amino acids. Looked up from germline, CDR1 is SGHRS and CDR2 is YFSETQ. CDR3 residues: CASSLVWGRENTEAFL. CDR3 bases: TGCGCCAGCAGTTTAGTTTGGGGGAGGGAGAACACTGAAGCTTTCCTT.

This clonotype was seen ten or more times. The CDR3 DNA reads as TGTGCCAGTTTGGGAGTTTCCGAAAAACTGTTTTTT. It yields the protein CASLGVSEKLFF. V gene TRBV7-9 combines with J gene TRBJ1-4; D is ambiguous. In germline, CDR1 is SEHNR, CDR2 FQNEAQ (reference sequence). This CDR3 has 12 residues. Trimming cost V 9 bases and J 8 bases, with 13 bases left between them.

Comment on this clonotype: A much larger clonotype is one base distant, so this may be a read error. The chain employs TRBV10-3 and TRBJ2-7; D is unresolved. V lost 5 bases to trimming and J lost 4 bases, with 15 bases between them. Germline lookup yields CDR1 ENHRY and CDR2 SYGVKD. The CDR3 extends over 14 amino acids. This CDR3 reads CAISPANKKYEQYF. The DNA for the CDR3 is TGTGCCATCAGTCCAGCAAATAAAAAGTACGAGCAGTACTTC.

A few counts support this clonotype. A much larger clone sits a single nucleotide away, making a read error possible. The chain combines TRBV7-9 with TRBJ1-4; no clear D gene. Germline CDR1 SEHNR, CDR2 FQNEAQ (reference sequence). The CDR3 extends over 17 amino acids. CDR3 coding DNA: TGTGCCGGCAGCTTAGCGAGGGCCCACCGAGGAAATGAAAAACTGTTTTTT. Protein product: CAGSLARAHRGNEKLFF.

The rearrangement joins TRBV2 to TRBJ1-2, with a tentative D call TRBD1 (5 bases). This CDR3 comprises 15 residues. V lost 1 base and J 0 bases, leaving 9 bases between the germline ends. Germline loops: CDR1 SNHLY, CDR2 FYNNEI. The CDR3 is CASSEEKTANYGYTF. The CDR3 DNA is TGTGCCAGCAGTGAAGAAAAGACAGCTAACTATGGCTACACCTTC.

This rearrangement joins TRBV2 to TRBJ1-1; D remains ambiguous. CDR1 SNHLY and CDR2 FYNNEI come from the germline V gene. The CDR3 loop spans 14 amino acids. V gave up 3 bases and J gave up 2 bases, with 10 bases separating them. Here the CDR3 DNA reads TGTGCCAGCAGTGAGGGCAGGATTAACACTGAAGCTTTCTTT. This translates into CASSEGRINTEAFF.

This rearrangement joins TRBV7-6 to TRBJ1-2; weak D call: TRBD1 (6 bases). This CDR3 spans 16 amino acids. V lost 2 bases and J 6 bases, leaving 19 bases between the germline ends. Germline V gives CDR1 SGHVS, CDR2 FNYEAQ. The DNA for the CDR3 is TGTGCCAGCAGCTTAAATATAGGGGGGGGCGCAAATGGCTACACCTTC. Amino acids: CASSLNIGGGANGYTF.

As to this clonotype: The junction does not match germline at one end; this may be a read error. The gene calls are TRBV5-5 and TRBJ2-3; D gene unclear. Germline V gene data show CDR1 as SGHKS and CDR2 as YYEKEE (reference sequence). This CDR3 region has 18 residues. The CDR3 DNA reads TGCGCCAGCAGCTTCTCCTCGACCCCCGGGTATGGCACAGATACGCAGTATTTT. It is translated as CASSFSSTPGYGTDTQYF.

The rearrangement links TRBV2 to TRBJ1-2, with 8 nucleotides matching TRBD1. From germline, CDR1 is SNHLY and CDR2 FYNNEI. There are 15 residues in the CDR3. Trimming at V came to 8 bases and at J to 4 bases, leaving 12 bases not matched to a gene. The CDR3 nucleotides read TGTGCCAGCCGGGACAGGTTTTTTGTCGGCTATGGCTACACCTTC. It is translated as CASRDRFFVGYGYTF.

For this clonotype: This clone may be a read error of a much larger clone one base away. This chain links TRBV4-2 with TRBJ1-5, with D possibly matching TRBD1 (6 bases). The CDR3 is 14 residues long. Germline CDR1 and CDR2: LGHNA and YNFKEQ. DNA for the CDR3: TGTGCCGGCAGCCTGGGCGGGGGCGAGCAGCCCCAGCATTTT. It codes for CAGSLGGGEQPQHF.

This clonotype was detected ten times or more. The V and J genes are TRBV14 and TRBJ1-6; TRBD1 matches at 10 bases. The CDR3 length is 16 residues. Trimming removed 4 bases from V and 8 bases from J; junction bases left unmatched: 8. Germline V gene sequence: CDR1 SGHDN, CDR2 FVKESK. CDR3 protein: CASSPWDRGHHSPLHF. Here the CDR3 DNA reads TGTGCCAGCAGCCCGTGGGACAGGGGTCATCATTCACCCCTCCACTTT.

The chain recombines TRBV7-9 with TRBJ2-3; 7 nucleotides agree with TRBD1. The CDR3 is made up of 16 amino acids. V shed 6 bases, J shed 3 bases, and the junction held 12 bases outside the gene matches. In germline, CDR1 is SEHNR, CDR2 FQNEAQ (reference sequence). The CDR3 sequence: CASRVRTGPHTDTQYF. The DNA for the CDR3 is TGTGCCAGCAGGGTCCGGACAGGTCCCCATACAGATACGCAGTATTTT.

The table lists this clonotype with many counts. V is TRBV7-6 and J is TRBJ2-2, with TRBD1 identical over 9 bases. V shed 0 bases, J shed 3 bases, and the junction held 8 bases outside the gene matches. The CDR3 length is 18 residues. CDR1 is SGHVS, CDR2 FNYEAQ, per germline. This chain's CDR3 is CASSLAGTGTGYTGELFF. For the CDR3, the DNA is TGTGCCAGCAGCTTAGCTGGGACGGGGACAGGGTACACCGGGGAGCTGTTTTTT.

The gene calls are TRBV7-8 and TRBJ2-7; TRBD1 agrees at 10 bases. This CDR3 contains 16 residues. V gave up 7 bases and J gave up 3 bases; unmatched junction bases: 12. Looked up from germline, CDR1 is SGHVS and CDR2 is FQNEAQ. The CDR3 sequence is CASILHRDRGNYEQYF. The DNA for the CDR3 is TGTGCCAGCATTCTCCACCGGGACAGGGGAAACTACGAGCAGTACTTC.

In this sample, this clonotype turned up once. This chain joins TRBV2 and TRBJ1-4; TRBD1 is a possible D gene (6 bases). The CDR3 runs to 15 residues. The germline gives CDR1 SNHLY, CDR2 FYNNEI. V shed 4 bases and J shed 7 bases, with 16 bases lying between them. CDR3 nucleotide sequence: TGTGCCAGCAGTGTACGACAGGTCGTTGGTGAAAAACTGTTTTTT. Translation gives CASSVRQVVGEKLFF.

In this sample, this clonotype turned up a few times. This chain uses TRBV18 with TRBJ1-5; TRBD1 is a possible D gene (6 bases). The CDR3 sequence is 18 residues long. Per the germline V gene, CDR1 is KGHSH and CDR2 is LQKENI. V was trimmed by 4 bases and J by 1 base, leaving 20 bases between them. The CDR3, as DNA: TGTGCCAGCTCACTCGCAACCCTAGGGGGGGTGAGCAATCAGCCCCAGCATTTT. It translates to CASSLATLGGVSNQPQHF. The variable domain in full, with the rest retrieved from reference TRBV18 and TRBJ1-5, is NAGVMQNPRHLVRRRGQEARLRCSPMKGHSHVYWYRQLPEEGLKFMVYLQKENIIDESGMPKERFSAEFPKEGPSILRIQQVVRGDSAAYFCASSLATLGGVSNQPQHFGDGTRLSIL.